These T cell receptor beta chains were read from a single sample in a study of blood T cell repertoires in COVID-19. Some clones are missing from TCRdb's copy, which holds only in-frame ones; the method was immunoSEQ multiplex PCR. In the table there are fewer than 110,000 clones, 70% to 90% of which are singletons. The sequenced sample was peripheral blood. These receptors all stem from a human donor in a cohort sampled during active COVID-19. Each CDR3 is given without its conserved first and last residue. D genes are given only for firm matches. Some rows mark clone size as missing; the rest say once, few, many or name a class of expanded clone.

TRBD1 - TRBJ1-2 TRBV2 ASHVPGTGDFSYGYT
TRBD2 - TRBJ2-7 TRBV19 ASSVGLADYEQY
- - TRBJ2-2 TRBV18 ASSPRGASTGELF
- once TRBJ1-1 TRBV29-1 SVDRGMGTEAF
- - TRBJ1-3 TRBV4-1 ASSQIQGMAGNTIY
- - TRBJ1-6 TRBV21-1 ASVDSRLSEDNSPLH
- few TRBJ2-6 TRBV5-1 ASSPEPSGANVLT
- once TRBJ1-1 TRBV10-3 AISESGDEAF
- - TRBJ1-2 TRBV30 AWSSGGYT
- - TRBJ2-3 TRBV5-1 ASSARQGLDTQY
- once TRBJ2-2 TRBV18 ASSRREASTAGELF
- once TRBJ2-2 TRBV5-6 ASSRSADPNTGELF
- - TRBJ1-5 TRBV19 ASSIGGGRGSNQPQH
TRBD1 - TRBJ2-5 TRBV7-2 ASSLGGTGGQETQY
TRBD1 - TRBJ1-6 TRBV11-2 ASSLSVPGQGPLH
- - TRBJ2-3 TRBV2 ASSRGRDTQY
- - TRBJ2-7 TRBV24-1 ATSHTQGQTYEQY
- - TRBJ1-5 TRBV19 ASSMGDAQPQH
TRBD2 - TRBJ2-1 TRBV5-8 ASSEGLAGPYNEQF
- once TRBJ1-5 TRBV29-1 SPWVGRGKSRSQPQH
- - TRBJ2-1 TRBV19 ASSIGTANDEQF
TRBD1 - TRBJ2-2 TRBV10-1 ASSGTGDTGELF
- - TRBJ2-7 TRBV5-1 ASSSVGRGEQY
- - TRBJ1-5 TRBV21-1 ASRGTGRRSNQPQH
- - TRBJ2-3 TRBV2 ASSDWARRSTDTQY
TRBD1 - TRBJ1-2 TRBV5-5 ASSLEGQGEPLPYGYT
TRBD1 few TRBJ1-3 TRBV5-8 ASSFDGTGVGNTIY
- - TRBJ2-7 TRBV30 AWSVGATSTNEQY
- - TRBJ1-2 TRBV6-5 ASSYSEGMGGYT
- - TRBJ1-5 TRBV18 ASSYFDSNQPQH
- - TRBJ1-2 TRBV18 ASSSGRTALYGYT
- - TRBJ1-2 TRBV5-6 ASSLAGENGYT
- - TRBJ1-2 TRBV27 ASSYRQGSDEG
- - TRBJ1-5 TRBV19 ASRSSEAGGNQPQH